This T cell receptor (beta chain) was sequenced for a study of blood T cell repertoires in COVID-19 (dated by TCRdb to 2020 to 2022). Looking at the study overall: Samples covering the acute and convalescent phases of COVID-19 were provided by collaborators in the United States, Italy and Spain. Samples were obtained from the ongoing ImmuneRACE study (first 160 participants) and from roughly 1,300 subjects provided by 6 global collaborators. The dataset comprised deeply sampled blood TCRbeta repertoires from subjects exposed to, actively infected with, or recovered from COVID-19. HLA class I and class II types, where available, came from metadata supplied by the sample provider rather than from assay-based typing. Nearly every sample came with metadata listing a de-identified subject ID, COVID-19 status, age in years and sex. The repertoires were released in a freely available public database meant as a resource for research on the immune response to SARS-CoV-2. The prospective study material was composed of cDNA or gDNA derived from T cells, B-cell-depleted T cells, or PBMCs. The paper's findings and limits, for the study overall: The amount of clinical and demographic metadata varied by source and participant and was provided uncurated.

TCRbeta CDR3 regions were amplified from genomic DNA using the immunoSEQ Assay, a bias-controlled multiplex PCR. Under the source paper's analysis protocol: Nucleated cell counts per sample were estimated from amplification of reference gene primers within the assay. To quantify the absolute abundance of each unique TCRbeta CDR3 rearrangement, sequence reads were collapsed and filtered. Productive Simpson clonality was computed per sample as the square root of Simpson's diversity index over productive rearrangements. TCRdb mirrors the immuneACCESS table, restricted to in-frame sequences. Some clones are absent from its copies; in checked studies, under half trace to an unresolved V gene, and the reason for the others is unknown. That table gives V, J and clone size, and the DNA gave D and trimming. The sample table contains approximately 98,000 clones; only one count was recorded for 81% of them. The top ten hold about 11% of the sample.

Collaborating institutions collected whole blood in K2EDTA tubes following their own protocols. For TCRbeta analysis, collaborators shipped samples as frozen whole blood, isolated PBMCs, or DNA extracted from either of those sample types. Comment on this clone: No cognate antigen has been identified for it. No quality values exist for individual bases; no much larger clone is one base distant.

V is shortened by 7 bases, J by 6 bases, and the region joining them spans 18 bases. CDR3 length: 13 amino acids, cysteine to phenylalanine. The CDR3 DNA has 39 bases and is translated from base 1. CDR1 and CDR2 (GTSNPN, SVGIG) derive from the germline V gene (reference sequence). The sequence was collected from a woman of 80 years or more with acute or convalescent COVID-19. The material sequenced was peripheral blood. Recombination connected TRBV30 to TRBJ1-2; perhaps TRBD1 is the D gene, with 5 bases matching. The DNA reads as follows: TGTGCCTTCAACCTTCAGGGTTTGGATGGCTACACCTTC. This is translated as CAFNLQGLDGYTF.